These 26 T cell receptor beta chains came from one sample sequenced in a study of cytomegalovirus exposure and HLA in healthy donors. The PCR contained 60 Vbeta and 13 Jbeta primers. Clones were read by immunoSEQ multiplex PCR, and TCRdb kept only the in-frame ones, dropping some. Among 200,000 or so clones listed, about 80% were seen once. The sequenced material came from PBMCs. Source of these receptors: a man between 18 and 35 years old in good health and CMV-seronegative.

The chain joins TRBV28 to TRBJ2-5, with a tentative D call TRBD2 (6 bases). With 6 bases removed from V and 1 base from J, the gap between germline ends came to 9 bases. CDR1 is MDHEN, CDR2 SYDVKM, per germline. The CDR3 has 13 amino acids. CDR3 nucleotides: TGTGCCAGCAGCCTGGGGGGCCAAGAGACCCAGTACTTC. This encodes CASSLGGQETQYF.

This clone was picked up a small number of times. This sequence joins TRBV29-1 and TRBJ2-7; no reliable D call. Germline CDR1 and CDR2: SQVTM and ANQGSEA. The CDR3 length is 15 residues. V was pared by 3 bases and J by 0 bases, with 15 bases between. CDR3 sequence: CSVESTGISSYEQYF. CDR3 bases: TGCAGCGTTGAGAGCACGGGTATTAGCTCCTACGAGCAGTACTTC.

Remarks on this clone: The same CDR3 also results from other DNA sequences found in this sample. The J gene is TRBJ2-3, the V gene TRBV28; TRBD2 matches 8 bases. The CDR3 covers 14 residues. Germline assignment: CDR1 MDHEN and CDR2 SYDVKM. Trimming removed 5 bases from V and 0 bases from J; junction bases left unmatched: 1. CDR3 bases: TGTGCCAGCAGTCGGGGGGGGAGCACAGATACGCAGTATTTT. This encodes CASSRGGSTDTQYF.

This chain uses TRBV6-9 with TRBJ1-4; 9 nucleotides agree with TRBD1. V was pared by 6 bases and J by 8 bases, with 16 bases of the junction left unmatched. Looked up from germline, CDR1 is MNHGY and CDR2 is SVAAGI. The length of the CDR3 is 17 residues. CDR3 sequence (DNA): TGTGCCAGCAGCCAAGTGGAAAACAGGGGGCTGAACGAAAAACTGTTTTTT. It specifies CASSQVENRGLNEKLFF.

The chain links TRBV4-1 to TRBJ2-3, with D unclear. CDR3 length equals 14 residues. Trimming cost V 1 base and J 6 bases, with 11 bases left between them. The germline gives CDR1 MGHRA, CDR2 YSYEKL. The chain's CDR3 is CASSQGGLTDTQYF. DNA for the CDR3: TGCGCCAGCAGCCAAGGAGGTCTAACCGATACGCAGTATTTT.

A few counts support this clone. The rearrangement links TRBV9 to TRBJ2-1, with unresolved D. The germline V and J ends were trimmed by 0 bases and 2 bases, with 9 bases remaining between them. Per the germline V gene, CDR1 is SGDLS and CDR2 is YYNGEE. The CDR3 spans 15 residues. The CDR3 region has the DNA TGTGCCAGCAGCGTAGCCCCTCGGGCCTACAATGAGCAGTTCTTC. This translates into CASSVAPRAYNEQFF. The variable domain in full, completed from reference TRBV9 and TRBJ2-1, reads DSGVTQTPKHLITATGQRVTLRCSPRSGDLSVYWYQQSLDQGLQFLIQYYNGEERAKGNILERFSAQQFPDLHSELNLSSLELGDSALYFCASSVAPRAYNEQFFGPGTRLTVL.

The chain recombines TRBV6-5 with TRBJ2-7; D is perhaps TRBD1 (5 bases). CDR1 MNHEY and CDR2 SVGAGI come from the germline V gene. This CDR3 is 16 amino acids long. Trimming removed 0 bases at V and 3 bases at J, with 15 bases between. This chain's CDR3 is CASSYSSYGAYYEQYF. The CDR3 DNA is TGTGCCAGCAGTTACTCGAGTTATGGGGCTTACTACGAGCAGTACTTC.

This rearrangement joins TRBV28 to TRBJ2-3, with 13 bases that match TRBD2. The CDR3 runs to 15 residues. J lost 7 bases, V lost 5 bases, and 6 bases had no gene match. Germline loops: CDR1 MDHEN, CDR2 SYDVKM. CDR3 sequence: CASSLPGLAGYTQYF. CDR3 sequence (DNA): TGTGCCAGCAGTCTACCGGGACTAGCGGGGTATACGCAGTATTTT. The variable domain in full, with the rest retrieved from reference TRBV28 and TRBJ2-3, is DVKVTQSSRYLVKRTGEKVFLECVQDMDHENMFWYRQDPGLGLRLIYFSYDVKMKEKGDIPEGYSVSREKKERFSLILESASTNQTSMYLCASSLPGLAGYTQYFGPGTRLTVL.

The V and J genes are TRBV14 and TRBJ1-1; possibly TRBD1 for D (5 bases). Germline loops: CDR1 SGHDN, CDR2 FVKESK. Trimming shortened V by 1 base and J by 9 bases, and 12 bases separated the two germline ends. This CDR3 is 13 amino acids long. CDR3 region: CASSQVGGGKAFF. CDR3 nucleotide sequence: TGTGCCAGCAGCCAAGTCGGGGGGGGGAAAGCTTTCTTT.

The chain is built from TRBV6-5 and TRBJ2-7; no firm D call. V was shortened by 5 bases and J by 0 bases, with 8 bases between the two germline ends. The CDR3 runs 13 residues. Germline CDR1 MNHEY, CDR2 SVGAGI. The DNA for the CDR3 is TGTGCCAGCAGTACTCACTACTCCTACGAGCAGTACTTC. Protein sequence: CASSTHYSYEQYF.

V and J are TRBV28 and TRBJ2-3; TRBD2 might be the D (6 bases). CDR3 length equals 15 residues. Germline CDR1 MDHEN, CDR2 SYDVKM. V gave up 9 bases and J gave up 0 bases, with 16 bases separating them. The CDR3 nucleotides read TGTGCCAGTAAAGAGGGAGGTGCTAGCACAGATACGCAGTATTTT. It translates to CASKEGGASTDTQYF.

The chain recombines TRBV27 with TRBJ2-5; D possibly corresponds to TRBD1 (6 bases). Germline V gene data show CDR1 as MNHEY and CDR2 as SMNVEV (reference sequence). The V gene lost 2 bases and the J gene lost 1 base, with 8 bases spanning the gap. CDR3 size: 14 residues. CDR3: CASSLQGGQETQYF. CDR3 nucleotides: TGTGCCAGCAGTTTACAAGGGGGCCAAGAGACCCAGTACTTC.

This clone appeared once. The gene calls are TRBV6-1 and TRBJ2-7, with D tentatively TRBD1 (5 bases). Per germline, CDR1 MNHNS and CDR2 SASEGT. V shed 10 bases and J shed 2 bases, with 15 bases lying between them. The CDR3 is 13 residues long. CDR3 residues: CATRKTDAYEQYF. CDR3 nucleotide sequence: TGTGCCACCAGAAAGACAGACGCCTACGAGCAGTACTTC.

The CDR3 loop reads CASIAFSYNEQFF. The DNA of the CDR3 is TGTGCCAGCATAGCCTTCTCCTACAATGAGCAGTTCTTC. This sequence joins TRBV2 and TRBJ2-1; D ambiguous. The germline gives CDR1 SNHLY, CDR2 FYNNEI. The CDR3 is 13 residues long. The V end lost 7 bases, the J end lost 0 bases, and 7 bases lay between the germline ends.

The CDR3: CASSEGQGAGETQYF. The CDR3 DNA follows: TGTGCCAGCAGCGAGGGACAGGGGGCGGGTGAGACCCAGTACTTC. This chain links TRBV5-6 with TRBJ2-5; 12 nucleotides align to TRBD1. V trimming: 4 bases; J trimming: 5 bases; junction bases outside the gene matches: 6. The germline CDR1 and CDR2 sequences are SGHDT and YYEEEE. The CDR3 consists of 15 residues.

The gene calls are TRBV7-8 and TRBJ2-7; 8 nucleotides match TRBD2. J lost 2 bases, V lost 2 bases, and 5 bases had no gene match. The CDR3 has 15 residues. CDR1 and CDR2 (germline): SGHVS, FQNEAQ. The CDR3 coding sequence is TGTGCCAGCAGCTTAAGCGGGAGCACCACCTACGAGCAGTACTTC. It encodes CASSLSGSTTYEQYF.

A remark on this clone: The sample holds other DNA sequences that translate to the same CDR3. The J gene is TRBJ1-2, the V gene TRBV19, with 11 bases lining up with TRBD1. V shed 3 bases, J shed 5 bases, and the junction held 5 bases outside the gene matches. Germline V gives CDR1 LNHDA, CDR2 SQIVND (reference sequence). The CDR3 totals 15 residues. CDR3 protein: CASSIRTGGQYGYTF. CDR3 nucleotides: TGTGCCAGTAGTATCCGGACAGGGGGCCAGTATGGCTACACCTTC.

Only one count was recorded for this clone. CDR3 loop: CASTRTNTGELFF. In DNA form, the CDR3 reads TGTGCCTCGACTAGAACGAACACCGGGGAGCTGTTTTTT. The chain couples TRBV30 to TRBJ2-2, with D tentatively TRBD2 (6 bases). V was trimmed by 7 bases and J by 0 bases, leaving 9 bases between them. The CDR3 covers 13 residues. Per germline, CDR1 GTSNPN and CDR2 SVGIG (reference sequence).

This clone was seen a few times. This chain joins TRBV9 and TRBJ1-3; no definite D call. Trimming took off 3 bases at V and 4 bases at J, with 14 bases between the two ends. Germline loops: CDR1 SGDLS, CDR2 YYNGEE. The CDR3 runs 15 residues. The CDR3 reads CASSALRGPGNTIYF. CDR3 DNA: TGTGCCAGCAGCGCCCTCCGCGGGCCAGGAAACACCATATATTTT. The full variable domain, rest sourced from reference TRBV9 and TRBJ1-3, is DSGVTQTPKHLITATGQRVTLRCSPRSGDLSVYWYQQSLDQGLQFLIQYYNGEERAKGNILERFSAQQFPDLHSELNLSSLELGDSALYFCASSALRGPGNTIYFGEGSWLTVV.

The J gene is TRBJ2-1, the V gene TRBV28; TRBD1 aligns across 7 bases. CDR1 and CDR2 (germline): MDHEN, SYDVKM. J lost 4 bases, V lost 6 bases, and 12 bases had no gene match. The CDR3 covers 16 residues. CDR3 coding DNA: TGTGCCAGCAGGGGATCCCCCGGGACAGATTACAATGAGCAGTTCTTC. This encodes CASRGSPGTDYNEQFF.

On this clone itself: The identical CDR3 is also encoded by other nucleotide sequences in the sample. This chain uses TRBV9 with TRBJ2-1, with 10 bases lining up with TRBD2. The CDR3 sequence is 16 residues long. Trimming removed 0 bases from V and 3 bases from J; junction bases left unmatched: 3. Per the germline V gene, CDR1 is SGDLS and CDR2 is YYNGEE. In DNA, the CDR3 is TGTGCCAGCAGCGTAGTGGCTAGCGGGGGCTACAATGAGCAGTTCTTC. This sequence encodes CASSVVASGGYNEQFF.

In DNA form, the CDR3 reads TGTGCCAGCAGCTTAGATCTAGCGGGAGGGGTATACGAGCAGTACTTC. Protein: CASSLDLAGGVYEQYF. The chain is built from TRBV11-2 and TRBJ2-5; TRBD2 matches 12 bases. Judging by the DNA end, TRBJ2-7 fits better; the J call may be wrong. The CDR3 runs to 16 residues. The V gene's germline CDR1 is SGHAT and CDR2 FQNNGV.

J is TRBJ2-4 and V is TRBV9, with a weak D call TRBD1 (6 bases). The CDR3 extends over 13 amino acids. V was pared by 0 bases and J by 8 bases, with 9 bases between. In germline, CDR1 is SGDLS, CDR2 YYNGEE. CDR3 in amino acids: CASSVGPGDIQYF. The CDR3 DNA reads TGTGCCAGCAGCGTAGGGCCAGGGGACATTCAGTACTTC.

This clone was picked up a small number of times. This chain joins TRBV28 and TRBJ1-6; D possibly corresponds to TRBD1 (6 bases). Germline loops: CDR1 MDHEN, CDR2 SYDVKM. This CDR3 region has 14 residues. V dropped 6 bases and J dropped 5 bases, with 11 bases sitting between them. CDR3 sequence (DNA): TGTGCCAGCAGCCCGGGGGGGCATAATTCACCCCTCCACTTT. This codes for CASSPGGHNSPLHF.

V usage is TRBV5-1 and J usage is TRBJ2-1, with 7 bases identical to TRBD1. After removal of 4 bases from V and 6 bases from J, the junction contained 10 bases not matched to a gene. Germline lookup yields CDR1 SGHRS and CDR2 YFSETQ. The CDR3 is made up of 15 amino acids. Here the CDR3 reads CASSARDSRSNEQFF. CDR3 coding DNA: TGCGCCAGCAGCGCCCGGGACAGCCGCTCCAATGAGCAGTTCTTC.

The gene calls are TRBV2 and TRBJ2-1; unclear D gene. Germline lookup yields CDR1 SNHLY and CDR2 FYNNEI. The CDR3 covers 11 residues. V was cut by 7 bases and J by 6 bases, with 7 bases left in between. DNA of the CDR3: TGTGCCAGCAACTCAGGCAATGAGCAGTTCTTC. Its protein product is CASNSGNEQFF.